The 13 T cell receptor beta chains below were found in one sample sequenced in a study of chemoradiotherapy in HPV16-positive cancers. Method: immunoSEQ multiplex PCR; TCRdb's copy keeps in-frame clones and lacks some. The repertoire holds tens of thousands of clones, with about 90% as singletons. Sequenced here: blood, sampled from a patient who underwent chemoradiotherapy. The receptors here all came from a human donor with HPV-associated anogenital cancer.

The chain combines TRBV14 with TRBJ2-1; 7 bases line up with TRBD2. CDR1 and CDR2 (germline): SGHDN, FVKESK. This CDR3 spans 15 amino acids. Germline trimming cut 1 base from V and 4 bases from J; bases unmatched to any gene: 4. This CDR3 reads CASSQGTSAYNEQFF. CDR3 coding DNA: TGTGCCAGCAGCCAAGGCACTAGCGCTTACAATGAGCAGTTCTTC.

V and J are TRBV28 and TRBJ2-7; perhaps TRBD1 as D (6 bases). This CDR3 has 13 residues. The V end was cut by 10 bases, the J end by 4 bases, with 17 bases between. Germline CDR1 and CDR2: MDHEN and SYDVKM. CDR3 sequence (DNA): TGTGCCACCGCACCGGGACACAATTACGAGCAGTACTTC. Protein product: CATAPGHNYEQYF.

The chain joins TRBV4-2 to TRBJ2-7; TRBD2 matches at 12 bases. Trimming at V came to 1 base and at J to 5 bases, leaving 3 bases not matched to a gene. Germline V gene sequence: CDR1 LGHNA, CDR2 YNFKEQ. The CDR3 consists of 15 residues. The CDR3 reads CASSQGLAGVHEQYF. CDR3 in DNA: TGTGCCAGCAGCCAAGGACTAGCGGGAGTCCACGAGCAGTACTTC.

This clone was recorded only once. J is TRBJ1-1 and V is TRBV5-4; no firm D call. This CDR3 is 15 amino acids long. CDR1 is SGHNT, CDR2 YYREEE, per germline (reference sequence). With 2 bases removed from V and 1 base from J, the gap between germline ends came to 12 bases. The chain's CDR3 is CASSLTTLSNTEAFF. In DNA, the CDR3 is TGTGCCAGCAGCTTAACGACCCTATCGAACACTGAAGCTTTCTTT. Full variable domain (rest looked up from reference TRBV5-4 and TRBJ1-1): ETGVTQSPTHLIKTRGQQVTLRCSSQSGHNTVSWYQQALGQGPQFIFQYYREEENGRGNFPPRFSGLQFPNYSSELNVNALELDDSALYLCASSLTTLSNTEAFFGQGTRLTVV.

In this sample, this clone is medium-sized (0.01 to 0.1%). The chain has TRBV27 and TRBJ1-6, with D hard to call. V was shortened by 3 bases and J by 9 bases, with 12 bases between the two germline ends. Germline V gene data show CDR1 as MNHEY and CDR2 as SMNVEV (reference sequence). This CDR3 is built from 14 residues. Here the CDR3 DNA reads TGTGCCAGCAGTTTGACCAGGTGGGGTTCACCCCTCCACTTT. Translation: CASSLTRWGSPLHF.

CDR3 in amino acids: CASSYALTGHTEAFF. In DNA form, the CDR3 reads TGTGCCAGCAGTTACGCCTTGACAGGGCACACTGAAGCTTTCTTT. V is TRBV6-5 and J is TRBJ1-1; TRBD1 matches 7 bases. After removal of 2 bases from V and 3 bases from J, the junction contained 6 bases not matched to a gene. The CDR3 spans 15 residues. Germline CDR1 is MNHEY and CDR2 is SVGAGI.

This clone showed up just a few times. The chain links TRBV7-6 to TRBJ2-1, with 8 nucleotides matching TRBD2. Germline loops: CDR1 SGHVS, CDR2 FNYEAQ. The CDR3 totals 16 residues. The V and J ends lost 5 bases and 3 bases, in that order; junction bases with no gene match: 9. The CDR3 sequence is CASSPSSGGVYNEQFF. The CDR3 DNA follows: TGTGCCAGCAGCCCCTCGAGCGGGGGAGTCTACAATGAGCAGTTCTTC.

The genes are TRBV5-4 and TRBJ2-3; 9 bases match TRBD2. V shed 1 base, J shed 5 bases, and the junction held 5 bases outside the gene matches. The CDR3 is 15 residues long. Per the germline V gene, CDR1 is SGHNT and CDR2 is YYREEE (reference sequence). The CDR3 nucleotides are TGTGCCAGCAGCTTGTCTAGCGGGAACAGAGATACGCAGTATTTT. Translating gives CASSLSSGNRDTQYF.

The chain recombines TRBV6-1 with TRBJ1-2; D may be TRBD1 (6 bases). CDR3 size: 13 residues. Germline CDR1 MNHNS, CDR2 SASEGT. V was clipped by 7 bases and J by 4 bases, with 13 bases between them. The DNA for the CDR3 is TGTGCCAGCATGAGGGGGGGACTCTATGGCTACACCTTC. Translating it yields CASMRGGLYGYTF.

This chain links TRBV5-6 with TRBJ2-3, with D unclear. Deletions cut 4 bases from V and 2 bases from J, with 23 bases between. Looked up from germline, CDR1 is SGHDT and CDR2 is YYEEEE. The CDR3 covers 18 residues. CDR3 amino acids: CASSLLFALTDSTDTQYF. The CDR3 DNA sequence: TGTGCCAGCAGCCTATTATTTGCCCTGACGGATTCCACAGATACGCAGTATTTT.

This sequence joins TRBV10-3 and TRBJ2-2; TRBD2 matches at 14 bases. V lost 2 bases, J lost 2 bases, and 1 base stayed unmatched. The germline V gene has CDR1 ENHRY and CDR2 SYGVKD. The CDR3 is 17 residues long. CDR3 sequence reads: CAISEGTSGSNTGELFF. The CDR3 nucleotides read TGTGCCATCAGTGAGGGGACTAGCGGGAGTAACACCGGGGAGCTGTTTTTT.

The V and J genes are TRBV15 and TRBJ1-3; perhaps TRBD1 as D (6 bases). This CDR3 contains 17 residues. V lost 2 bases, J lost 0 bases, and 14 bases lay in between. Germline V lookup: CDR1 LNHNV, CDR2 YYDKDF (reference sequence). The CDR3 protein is CATSRWGTSSSGNTIYF. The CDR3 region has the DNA TGTGCCACCAGCAGATGGGGGACAAGCTCCTCTGGAAACACCATATATTTT.

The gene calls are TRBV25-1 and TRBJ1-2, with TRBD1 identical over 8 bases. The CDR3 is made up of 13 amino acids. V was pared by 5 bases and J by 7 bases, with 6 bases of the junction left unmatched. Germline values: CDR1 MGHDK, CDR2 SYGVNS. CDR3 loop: CASSRAGTGGYTF. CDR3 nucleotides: TGTGCCAGCAGTCGGGCGGGGACAGGTGGCTACACCTTC.